This T cell receptor (beta chain) was captured in a study of cytomegalovirus exposure and HLA in healthy donors. At the level of the study: Earlier, 150 million to 200 million T cells were analyzed, and some 120 million unique TCR beta sequences were found among them. Study observations and caveats: The presence/absence work took it that sequencing depth was about the same across donors.

V lost 0 bases to trimming and J lost 3 bases, with 14 bases between them. Germline CDR1 is SGHDN and CDR2 is FVKESK. CDR3 length equals 17 residues. The PCR used 60 Vbeta and 13 Jbeta primers. TCRdb's copy holds only in-frame clones and misses some; the assay was immunoSEQ multiplex PCR. The sample has about 190,000 clones; 84% are singletons. About this clone itself: Its cognate antigen is unknown.

This TCR was recovered from a woman aged 50 to 65 in good health and CMV-seropositive. The gene calls are TRBV14 and TRBJ2-2; D remains ambiguous. Sequencing was done on a sample of PBMCs. Here the CDR3 DNA reads TGTGCCAGCAGCCAAGAGATGGTCAGTTATTACACCGGGGAGCTGTTTTTT. This encodes CASSQEMVSYYTGELFF.